Listed below are T cell receptor beta chains from one sample, sequenced in a study of T cell responses to AZD1222 COVID-19 vaccine. Clones were read by immunoSEQ multiplex PCR, and TCRdb kept only the in-frame ones, dropping some. Counted here are roughly 80,000 clones, roughly 90% occurring once; the ten biggest clones make up 4.7%. The material sequenced was peripheral blood, taken on day 0 of MenACWY control vaccination. These receptors were collected from an adult in good health. The CDR3 runs from the conserved cysteine through the conserved F or W. Each record gives: V gene, clone size, J gene, D gene, CDR3 protein, CDR3 DNA. D genes are given only for firm matches. Not every row has a clone size; where given, it reads once, few, many or a size class.

TRBV10-3	.	TRBJ2-7	.	CAIRGPGEQYF	TGTGCCATCAGGGGCCCGGGGGAGCAGTACTTC
TRBV7-9	.	TRBJ2-3	TRBD1	CASSHRQGSITDTQYF	TGTGCCAGCAGCCATCGACAGGGTTCTATTACAGATACGCAGTATTTT
TRBV7-2	.	TRBJ1-1	.	CASSGNWRSTEAFF	TGTGCCAGCAGCGGTAATTGGAGGTCAACTGAAGCTTTCTTT
TRBV18	.	TRBJ2-7	.	CASSLVRLEQYF	TGTGCCAGCTCACTGGTAAGATTGGAGCAGTACTTC
TRBV15	.	TRBJ2-1	.	CATSRDPGRTKEQFF	TGTGCCACCAGCAGAGACCCGGGTAGGACTAAGGAGCAGTTCTTC
TRBV11-2	.	TRBJ2-7	.	CASSFRWLGEPYEQYF	TGTGCCAGCAGCTTCAGGTGGCTTGGGGAGCCCTACGAGCAGTACTTC
TRBV6-5	.	TRBJ1-1	.	CASRLRPNTEAFF	TGTGCCAGCCGACTTAGGCCGAACACTGAAGCTTTCTTT
TRBV5-1	.	TRBJ1-1	TRBD1	CASSGQGPNTEAFF	TGCGCCAGCAGCGGACAGGGTCCGAACACTGAAGCTTTCTTT
TRBV2	.	TRBJ1-5	TRBD1	CASRDRVSGQPQHF	TGTGCCAGCAGAGACAGGGTATCAGGTCAGCCCCAGCATTTT
TRBV9	.	TRBJ2-3	TRBD2	CASSGRLAGDGDTQYF	TGTGCCAGCAGCGGACGACTAGCGGGAGATGGAGATACGCAGTATTTT
TRBV28	once	TRBJ2-7	.	CASKRPTDYEQYF	TGTGCCAGCAAGCGCCCGACGGACTACGAGCAGTACTTC
TRBV7-9	.	TRBJ2-7	.	CASSLDKAKDEQYF	TGTGCCAGCAGCTTAGACAAGGCTAAGGACGAGCAGTACTTC
TRBV11-2	.	TRBJ2-1	.	CASSQRLGGIYNEQFF	TGTGCCAGCAGCCAACGCCTTGGGGGTATCTACAATGAGCAGTTCTTC
TRBV28	once	TRBJ2-7	TRBD1	CASRRQGTYEQYF	TGTGCCAGCAGACGACAGGGCACCTACGAGCAGTACTTC
TRBV27	.	TRBJ1-1	.	CASSLSRGNTEAFF	TGTGCCAGCAGTTTATCGAGGGGGAACACTGAAGCTTTCTTT
TRBV18	.	TRBJ2-6	TRBD1	CASQGQGAKSGANVLTF	TGTGCCAGCCAGGGACAGGGGGCCAAATCTGGGGCCAACGTCCTGACTTTC
TRBV4-1	.	TRBJ1-2	.	CASSPHLGGYYGYTF	TGCGCCAGCAGCCCGCACCTCGGGGGGTACTATGGCTACACCTTC
TRBV29-1	few	TRBJ2-5	.	CSVQLTGPGETQYF	TGCAGCGTTCAACTAACAGGGCCTGGGGAGACCCAGTACTTC
TRBV29-1	.	TRBJ2-7	TRBD1	CSAEGEGKTGNPYEQYF	TGCAGCGCTGAGGGCGAAGGGAAGACAGGGAATCCCTACGAGCAGTACTTC
TRBV3-1/TRBV3-2	.	TRBJ1-2	.	CASSLTGSGYTF	TGTGCCAGCAGCCTTACAGGATCTGGCTACACCTTC
TRBV10-3	few	TRBJ2-7	.	CAIRGPVYEQYF	TGTGCCATCAGGGGGCCTGTCTACGAGCAGTACTTC
TRBV30	few	TRBJ1-1	.	CAWRAEPVSNTEAFF	TGTGCCTGGAGGGCGGAACCAGTATCGAACACTGAAGCTTTCTTT
TRBV2	.	TRBJ2-2	.	CASSDGRGGTGELFF	TGTGCCAGCAGTGACGGCAGGGGGGGTACCGGGGAGCTGTTTTTT
TRBV5-1	.	TRBJ1-4	.	CASSSTGTRNEKLFF	TGCGCCAGCAGCTCAACTGGAACCAGGAATGAAAAACTGTTTTTT
TRBV4-3	.	TRBJ2-2	.	CASTTKEAGRGELFF	TGCGCCAGCACCACAAAGGAGGCTGGGAGGGGGGAGCTGTTTTTT
TRBV28	once	TRBJ1-1	.	CASSLGHFAEAFF	TGTGCCAGCAGTTTGGGGCACTTCGCCGAAGCTTTCTTT
TRBV27	.	TRBJ2-7	.	CASRTSSYEQYF	TGTGCCAGCAGAACCAGCTCCTACGAGCAGTACTTC
TRBV7-9	.	TRBJ2-3	TRBD2	CASSKGLAGATDTQYF	TGTGCCAGCAGCAAGGGACTAGCGGGAGCCACAGATACGCAGTATTTT
TRBV20-1	once	TRBJ2-7	TRBD2	CSASGPRAGEQYF	TGCAGTGCTAGTGGGCCGAGAGCGGGAGAGCAGTACTTC
TRBV11-3	.	TRBJ1-2	.	CASSLDRDGGYGYTF	TGTGCCAGCAGCTTAGACCGGGACGGGGGCTATGGCTACACCTTC
TRBV9	.	TRBJ1-3	TRBD1	CASSFGQGAFSGNTIYF	TGTGCCAGCAGCTTCGGACAGGGGGCCTTCTCTGGAAACACCATATATTTT
TRBV6-5	.	TRBJ1-5	TRBD1	CASSIPGQGNQPQHF	TGTGCCAGCAGCATACCGGGACAGGGGAATCAGCCCCAGCATTTT
TRBV10-3	.	TRBJ2-7	.	CAIGRDSAYEQYF	TGTGCCATCGGGAGGGACAGCGCCTACGAGCAGTACTTC
TRBV9	.	TRBJ1-1	.	CASNRAQGTEAFF	TGTGCCAGCAACAGGGCCCAGGGCACTGAAGCTTTCTTT
TRBV20-1	.	TRBJ2-1	TRBD2	CSASWGLAASYNEQFF	TGCAGTGCTAGTTGGGGACTAGCGGCCTCCTACAATGAGCAGTTCTTC
TRBV5-1	.	TRBJ2-7	.	CASSVRDTTGEQYF	TGCGCCAGCAGCGTCCGGGACACCACCGGCGAGCAGTACTTC
TRBV19	.	TRBJ2-5	TRBD1	CASSRGDRGHQETQYF	TGTGCCAGTAGTAGGGGGGACAGGGGGCACCAAGAGACCCAGTACTTC
TRBV7-2	.	TRBJ2-1	.	CASSPEINEQFF	TGTGCCAGCAGCCCCGAGATTAATGAGCAGTTCTTC
TRBV10-2	.	TRBJ2-7	.	CASNNLGEQYF	TGCGCCAGCAACAACCTGGGCGAGCAGTACTTC
TRBV18	.	TRBJ1-1	TRBD1	CASSQQGMNTEAFF	TGTGCCAGCTCACAACAGGGGATGAACACTGAAGCTTTCTTT
TRBV30	.	TRBJ1-4	.	CAWSRDSSNEKLFF	TGTGCCTGGAGCCGGGATAGTTCTAATGAAAAACTGTTTTTT
TRBV6-5	.	TRBJ1-2	.	CASSYSQGGGYTF	TGTGCCAGCAGTTACTCGCAGGGAGGTGGCTACACCTTC